The present TCR beta chain was sequenced within a study of cytomegalovirus exposure and HLA in healthy donors. At the level of the study: Early released data comprised 75 million to 100 million unique TCRs from HLA-typed donors. Caucasian-associated ancestry cluster membership applied to about four fifths of around 400 genotyped donors.

PCR involved 60 Vbeta and 13 Jbeta primers. TCRdb's table, derived via immunoSEQ multiplex PCR, lists solely in-frame clones and lacks some. The sample records 150,000 to 200,000 clones, 82% being singletons. Germline-derived CDR1 and CDR2 are LNHNV and YYDKDF (reference sequence). There are 18 residues in the CDR3. Germline trimming cut 1 base from V and 3 bases from J; bases unmatched to any gene: 12. Whole-study findings and limits: Later examination showed HLA-associated TCR beta chains had greater clonal expansion than equally common others. Because they were indistinguishable, some V segments, including TRBV6-2 and TRBV6-3, were excluded.

Comments on this clone: Its specificity is not known.

The source of this sequence is a man between 35 and 55 years old in good health and CMV-seronegative. V is TRBV15 and J is TRBJ2-7; TRBD1 matches 10 bases. Source material: PBMCs. Here the CDR3 DNA reads TGTGCCACCAGCAGAGTTGGGACAGGGGCCAATCGAGACTACGAGCAGTACTTC. It specifies CATSRVGTGANRDYEQYF. The full variable domain, in which reference TRBV15 and TRBJ2-7 provide the parts outside the CDR3, is DAMVIQNPRYQVTQFGKPVTLSCSQTLNHNVMYWYQQKSSQAPKLLFHYYDKDFNNEADTPDNFQSRRPNTSFCFLDIRSPGLGDTAMYLCATSRVGTGANRDYEQYFGPGTRLTVT.